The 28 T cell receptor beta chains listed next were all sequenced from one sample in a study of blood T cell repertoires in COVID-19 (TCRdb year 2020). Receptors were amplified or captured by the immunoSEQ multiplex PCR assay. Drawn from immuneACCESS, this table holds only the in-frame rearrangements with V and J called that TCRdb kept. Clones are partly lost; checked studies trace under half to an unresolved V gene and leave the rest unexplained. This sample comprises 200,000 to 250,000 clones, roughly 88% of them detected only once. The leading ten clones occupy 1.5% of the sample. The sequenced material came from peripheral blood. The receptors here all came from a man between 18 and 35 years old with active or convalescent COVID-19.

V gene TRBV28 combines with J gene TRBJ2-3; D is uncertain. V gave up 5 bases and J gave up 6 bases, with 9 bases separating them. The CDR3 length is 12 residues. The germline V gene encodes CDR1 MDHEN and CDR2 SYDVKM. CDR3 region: CASSVNLDTQYF. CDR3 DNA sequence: TGTGCCAGCAGTGTCAATTTGGATACGCAGTATTTT.

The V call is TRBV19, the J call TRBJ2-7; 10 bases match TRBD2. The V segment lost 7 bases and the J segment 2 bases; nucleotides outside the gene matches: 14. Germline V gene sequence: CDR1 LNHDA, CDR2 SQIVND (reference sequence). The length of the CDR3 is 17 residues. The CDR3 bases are TGTGCCAGTAAATATTCTAGCGGGAGTGAGTACCCCTACGAGCAGTACTTC. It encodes CASKYSSGSEYPYEQYF.

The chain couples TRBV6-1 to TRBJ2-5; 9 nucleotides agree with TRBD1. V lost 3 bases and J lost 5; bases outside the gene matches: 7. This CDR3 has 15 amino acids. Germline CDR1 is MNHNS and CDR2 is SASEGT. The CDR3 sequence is CASSENTGGEETQYF. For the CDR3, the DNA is TGTGCCAGCAGTGAGAACACAGGGGGCGAGGAGACCCAGTACTTC.

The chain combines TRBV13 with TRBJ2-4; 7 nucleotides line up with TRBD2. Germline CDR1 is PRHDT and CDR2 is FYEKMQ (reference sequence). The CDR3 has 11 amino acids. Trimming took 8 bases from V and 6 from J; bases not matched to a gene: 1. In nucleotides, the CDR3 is TGTGCCAGCCGCGGGGGAAACATTCAGTACTTC. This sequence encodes CASRGGNIQYF.

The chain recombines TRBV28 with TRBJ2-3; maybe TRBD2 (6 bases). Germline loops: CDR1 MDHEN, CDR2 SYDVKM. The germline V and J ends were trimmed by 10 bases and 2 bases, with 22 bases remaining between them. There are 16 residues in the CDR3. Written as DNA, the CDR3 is TGTGCCACCACCCATTACGGGAGCCAGTACACAGATACGCAGTATTTT. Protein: CATTHYGSQYTDTQYF.

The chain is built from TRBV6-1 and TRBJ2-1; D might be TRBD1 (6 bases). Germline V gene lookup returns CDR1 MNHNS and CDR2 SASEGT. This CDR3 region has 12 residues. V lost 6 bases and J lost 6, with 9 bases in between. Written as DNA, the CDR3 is TGTGCCAGCAGCCAGGGGACCAATGAGCAGTTCTTC. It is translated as CASSQGTNEQFF.

CDR3 nucleotides: TGTGCCAGCAGTGACCCCCGTAGGGGGATGGATCAGCCCCAGCATTTT. The encoded protein is CASSDPRRGMDQPQHF. The chain recombines TRBV25-1 with TRBJ1-5; possible D gene TRBD1, 6 bases. V shed 3 bases and J shed 5 bases, with 17 bases lying between them. Germline CDR1 MGHDK, CDR2 SYGVNS. This CDR3 has 16 amino acids. The variable domain in full, completed from reference TRBV25-1 and TRBJ1-5, reads EADIYQTPRYLVIGTGKKITLECSQTMGHDKMYWYQQDPGMELHLIHYSYGVNSTEKGDLSSESTVSRIRTEHFPLTLESARPSHTSQYLCASSDPRRGMDQPQHFGDGTRLSIL.

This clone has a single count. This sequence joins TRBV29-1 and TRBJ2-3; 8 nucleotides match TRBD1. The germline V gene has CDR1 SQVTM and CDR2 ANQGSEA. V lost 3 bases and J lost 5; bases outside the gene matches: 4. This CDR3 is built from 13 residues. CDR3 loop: CSVDGQGGDTQYF. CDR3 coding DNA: TGCAGCGTTGACGGACAGGGAGGAGATACGCAGTATTTT.

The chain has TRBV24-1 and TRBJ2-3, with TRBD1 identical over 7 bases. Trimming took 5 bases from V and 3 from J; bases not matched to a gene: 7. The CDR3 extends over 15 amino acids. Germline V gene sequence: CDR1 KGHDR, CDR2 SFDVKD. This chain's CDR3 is CATSGQTGTTDTQYF. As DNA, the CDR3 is TGTGCCACCAGTGGCCAGACAGGGACGACAGATACGCAGTATTTT.

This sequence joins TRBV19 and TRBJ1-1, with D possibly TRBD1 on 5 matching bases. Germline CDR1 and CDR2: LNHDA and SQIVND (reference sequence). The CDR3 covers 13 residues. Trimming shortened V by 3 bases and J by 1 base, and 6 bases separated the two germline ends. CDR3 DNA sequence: TGTGCCAGTAGTATCCAGGGGAACACTGAAGCTTTCTTT. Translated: CASSIQGNTEAFF.

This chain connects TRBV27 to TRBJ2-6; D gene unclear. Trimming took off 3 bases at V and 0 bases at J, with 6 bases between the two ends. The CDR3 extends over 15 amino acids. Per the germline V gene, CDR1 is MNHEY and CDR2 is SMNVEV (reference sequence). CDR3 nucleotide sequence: TGTGCCAGCAGTTTCCAGATCTCTGGGGCCAACGTCCTGACTTTC. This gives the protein CASSFQISGANVLTF.

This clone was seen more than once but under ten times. CDR3 sequence (DNA): TGTGCCAGCAGTGAAGAGGACGGGATTACGCCCCAGCATTTT. Residues: CASSEEDGITPQHF. This chain uses TRBV6-1 with TRBJ1-5; D gene ambiguous. This CDR3 has 14 residues. Germline lookup yields CDR1 MNHNS and CDR2 SASEGT. Trimming left V 1 base short and J 9 bases short, with 13 bases between.

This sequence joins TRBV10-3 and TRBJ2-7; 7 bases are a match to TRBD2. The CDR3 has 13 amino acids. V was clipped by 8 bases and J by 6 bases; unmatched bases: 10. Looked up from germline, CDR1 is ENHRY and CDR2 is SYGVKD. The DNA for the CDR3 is TGTGCCATCTGGGGGGGTCAGTTGACCGAGCAGTACTTC. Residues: CAIWGGQLTEQYF.

The CDR3 DNA follows: TGTGCCAGCATACCGGCGGGGGGGCGAGTCAACGAGCAGTACTTC. Protein product: CASIPAGGRVNEQYF. V gene TRBV27 combines with J gene TRBJ2-7, with 9 positions matching TRBD2. Germline CDR1 reads MNHEY; CDR2 reads SMNVEV (reference sequence). J gave up 5 bases and V 7 bases, and 12 bases lay outside the gene matches. The CDR3 spans 15 residues.

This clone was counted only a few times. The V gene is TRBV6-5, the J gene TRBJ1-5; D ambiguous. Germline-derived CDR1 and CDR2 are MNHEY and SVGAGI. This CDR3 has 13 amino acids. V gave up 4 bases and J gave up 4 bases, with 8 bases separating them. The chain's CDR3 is CASSSPGNQPQHF. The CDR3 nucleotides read TGTGCCAGCAGTTCTCCCGGGAATCAGCCCCAGCATTTT.

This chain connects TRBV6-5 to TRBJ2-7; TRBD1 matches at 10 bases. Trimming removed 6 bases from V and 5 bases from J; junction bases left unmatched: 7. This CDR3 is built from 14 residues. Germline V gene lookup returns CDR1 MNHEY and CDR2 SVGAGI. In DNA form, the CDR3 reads TGTGCCAGCAGACCGGGACAGGGGTTTAACGAGCAGTACTTC. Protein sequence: CASRPGQGFNEQYF.

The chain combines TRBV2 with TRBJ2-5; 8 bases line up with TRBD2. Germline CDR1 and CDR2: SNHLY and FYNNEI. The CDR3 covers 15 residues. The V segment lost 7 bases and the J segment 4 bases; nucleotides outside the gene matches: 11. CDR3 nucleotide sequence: TGTGCCAGCAAACAGGGAAGCGGGAGAGGAGAGACCCAGTACTTC. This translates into CASKQGSGRGETQYF.

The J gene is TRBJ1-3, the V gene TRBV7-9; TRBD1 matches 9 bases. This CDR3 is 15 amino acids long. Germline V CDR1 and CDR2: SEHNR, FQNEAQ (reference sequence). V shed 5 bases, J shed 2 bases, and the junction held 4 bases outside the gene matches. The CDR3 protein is CASSPRTGAGNTIYF. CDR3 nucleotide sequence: TGTGCCAGCAGCCCTAGGACAGGGGCTGGAAACACCATATATTTT.

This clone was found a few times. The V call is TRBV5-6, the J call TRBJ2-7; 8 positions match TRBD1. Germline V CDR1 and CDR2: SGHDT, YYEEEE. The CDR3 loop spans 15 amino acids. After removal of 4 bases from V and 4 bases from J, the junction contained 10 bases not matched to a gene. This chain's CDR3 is CASSGGTGPFYEQYF. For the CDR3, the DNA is TGTGCCAGCAGCGGCGGGACAGGCCCATTTTACGAGCAGTACTTC.

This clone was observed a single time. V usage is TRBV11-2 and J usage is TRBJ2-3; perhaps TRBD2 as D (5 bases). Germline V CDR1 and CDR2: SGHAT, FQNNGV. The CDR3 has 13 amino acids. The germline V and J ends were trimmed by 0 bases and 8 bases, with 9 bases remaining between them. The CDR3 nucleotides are TGTGCCAGCAGCTTAGAATCTAGCTCTACGCAGTATTTT. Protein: CASSLESSSTQYF.

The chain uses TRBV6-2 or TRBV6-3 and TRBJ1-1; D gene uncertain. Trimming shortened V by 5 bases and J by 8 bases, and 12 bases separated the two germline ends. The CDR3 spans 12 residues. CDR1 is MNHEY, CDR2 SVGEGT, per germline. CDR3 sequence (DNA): TGTGCCAGCAGTCTAGAGGTTCGGGAAGCTTTCTTT. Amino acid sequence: CASSLEVREAFF.

CDR3 bases: TGTGCCAGCAGGGGATCCGACAGGGCCGGAAACACCATATATTTT. This encodes CASRGSDRAGNTIYF. The chain is built from TRBV3-1 (or the pseudogene TRBV3-2) and TRBJ1-3; 7 nucleotides match TRBD1. The ends lost 6 bases at V and 4 bases at J; junction bases unmatched: 9. This CDR3 contains 15 residues. Germline loops: CDR1 LGHDT, CDR2 YNNKEL (reference sequence).

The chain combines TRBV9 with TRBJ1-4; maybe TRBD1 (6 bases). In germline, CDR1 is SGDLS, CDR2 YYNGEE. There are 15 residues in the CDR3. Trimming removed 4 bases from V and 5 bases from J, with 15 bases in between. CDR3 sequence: CASSLKTGANEKLFF. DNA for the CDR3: TGTGCCAGCAGCCTTAAGACAGGAGCAAATGAAAAACTGTTTTTT.

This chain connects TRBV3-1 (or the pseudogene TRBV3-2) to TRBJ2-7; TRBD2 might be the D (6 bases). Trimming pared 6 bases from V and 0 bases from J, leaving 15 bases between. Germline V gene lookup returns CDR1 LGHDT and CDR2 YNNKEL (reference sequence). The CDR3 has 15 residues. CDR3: CASRPGTSFSYEQYF. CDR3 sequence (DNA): TGTGCCAGCAGACCCGGGACTTCGTTCTCCTACGAGCAGTACTTC.

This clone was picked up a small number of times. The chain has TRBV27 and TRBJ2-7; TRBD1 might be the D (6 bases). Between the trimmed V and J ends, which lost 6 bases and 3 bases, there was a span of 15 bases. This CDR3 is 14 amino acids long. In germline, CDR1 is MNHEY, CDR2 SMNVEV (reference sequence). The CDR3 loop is CASSPRGSLYEQYF. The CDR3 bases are TGTGCCAGCAGCCCAAGGGGGAGCCTCTACGAGCAGTACTTC.

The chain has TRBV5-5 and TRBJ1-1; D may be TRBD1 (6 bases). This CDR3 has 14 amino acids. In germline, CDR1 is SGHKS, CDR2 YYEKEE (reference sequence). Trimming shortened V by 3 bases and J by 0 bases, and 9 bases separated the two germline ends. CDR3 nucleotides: TGTGCCAGCAGCTCCACAGGGCTGAACACTGAAGCTTTCTTT. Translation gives CASSSTGLNTEAFF.

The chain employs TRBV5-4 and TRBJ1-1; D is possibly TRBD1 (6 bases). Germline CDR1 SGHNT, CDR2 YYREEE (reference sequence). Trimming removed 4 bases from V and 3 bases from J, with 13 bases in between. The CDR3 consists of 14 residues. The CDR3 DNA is TGTGCCAGCAGCGGTACAGGGAGTTACACTGAAGCTTTCTTT. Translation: CASSGTGSYTEAFF.

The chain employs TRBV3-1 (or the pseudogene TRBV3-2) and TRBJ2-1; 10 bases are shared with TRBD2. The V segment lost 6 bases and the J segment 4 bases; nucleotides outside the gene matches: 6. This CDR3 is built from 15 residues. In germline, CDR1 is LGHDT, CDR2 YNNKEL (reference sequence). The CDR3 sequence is CASRPTSGIYNEQFF. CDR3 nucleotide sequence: TGTGCCAGCAGACCCACTAGCGGGATTTACAATGAGCAGTTCTTC.